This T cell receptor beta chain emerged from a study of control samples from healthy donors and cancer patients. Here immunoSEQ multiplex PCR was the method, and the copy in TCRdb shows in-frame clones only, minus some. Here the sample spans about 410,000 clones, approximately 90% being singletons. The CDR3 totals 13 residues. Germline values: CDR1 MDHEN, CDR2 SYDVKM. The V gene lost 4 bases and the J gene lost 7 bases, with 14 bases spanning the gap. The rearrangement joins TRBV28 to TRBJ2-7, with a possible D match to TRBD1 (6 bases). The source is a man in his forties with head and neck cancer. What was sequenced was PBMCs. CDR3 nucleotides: TGTGCCAGCAGTTCACCACAGGGACGTGAGCAGTACTTC. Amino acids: CASSSPQGREQYF.